This TCR beta chain was identified during a study of molecular identifiers for immune sequencing clone quantification. Across the whole study: Replicate experiments took RNA from 20,000 or 100,000 naive CD8 cells, divided it five ways and sequenced four.

V lost 3 bases, J lost 7 bases, and 12 bases stayed unmatched. Germline CDR1 and CDR2: SEHNR and FQNEAQ (reference sequence). The CDR3 length is 17 residues. It was with previously described methods and listed TCR primers that bulk TCR libraries were made. Using its own MiXCR run on the PCR reads, TCRdb lists one record per CDR3 protein. The sample shows around 65,000 distinct CDR3 sequences, 18% of them seen only once. Study-wide results and caveats: Spiked Jurkat TCR RNA originating from one cell could reportedly be identified amid around 1 million naive cells. In CMV-specific effectors, clones above 20 copies held over 98% of molecules; naive, under 1%.

There are many counts of this clonotype. The antigen is unknown. Sequencing used naive CD8+ T cells from blood, with Jurkat cell RNA spiked in. The sample's subset: FACS-sorted CD8+CD4-CCR7+CD45RA+ naive T cells. This TCR derives from a human donor in good health. Some libraries in this study had Jurkat cell RNA spiked in. The V and J genes are TRBV7-9 and TRBJ2-1; 10 bases agree with TRBD2. CDR3 DNA sequence: TGTGCCAGCAGCTTGCTGGCTAGCGGGAGCATCCCGAATGAGCAGTTCTTC. Its protein product is CASSLLASGSIPNEQFF.